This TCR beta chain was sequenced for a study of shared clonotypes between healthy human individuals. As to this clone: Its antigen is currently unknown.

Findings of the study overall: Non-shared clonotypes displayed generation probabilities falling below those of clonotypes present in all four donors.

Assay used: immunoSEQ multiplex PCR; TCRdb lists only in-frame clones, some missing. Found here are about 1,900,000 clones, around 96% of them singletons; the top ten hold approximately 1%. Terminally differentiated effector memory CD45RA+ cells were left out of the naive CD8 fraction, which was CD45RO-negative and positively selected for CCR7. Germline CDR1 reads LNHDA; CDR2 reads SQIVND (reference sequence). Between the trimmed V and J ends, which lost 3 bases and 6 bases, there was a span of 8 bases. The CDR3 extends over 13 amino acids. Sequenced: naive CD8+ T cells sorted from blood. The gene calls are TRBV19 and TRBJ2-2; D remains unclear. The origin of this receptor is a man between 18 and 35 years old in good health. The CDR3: CASSIRGAGELFF. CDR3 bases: TGTGCCAGTAGTATTAGAGGCGCCGGGGAGCTGTTTTTT.